A single sample gave rise to the 5 T cell receptor beta chains below, sequenced in a study of blood T cells in healthy people across ages. Sample-barcoded 5' priming and a J-beta primer mix drove a second PCR of about 6 to 11 cycles. TCRdb processed the 5' RACE reads anew with MiXCR; each CDR3 protein has one entry. This sample yields 800,000 to 950,000 distinct CDR3 sequences, of which 25% to 35% are seen a single time; roughly a tenth belongs to the top ten. This sample was shared with a second study, whose subject was T cells of mothers and their children.

The sample taken for sequencing was blood. The receptors here all came from a woman aged 40 to 49 in good health.

This clonotype occurred a few times. A read error may produce the germline difference seen at one junction end. The chain carries TRBV5-5 and TRBJ2-7, with D hard to call. The CDR3 sequence is 16 residues long. Germline loops: CDR1 SGHKS, CDR2 YYEKEE (reference sequence). The CDR3 protein is CASGLDGSISSYEQYF. The CDR3 DNA is TGTGCCAGCGGCTTGGACGGCAGTATAAGCTCCTACGAGCAGTACTTC.

This clonotype appeared a few times. This chain connects TRBV30 to TRBJ1-2; D is perhaps TRBD1 (6 bases). The CDR3 sequence is 15 residues long. The V and J ends lost 4 bases and 3 bases respectively, with 18 bases between them. The germline V gene encodes CDR1 GTSNPN and CDR2 SVGIG (reference sequence). As DNA, the CDR3 is TGTGCCTGGAAACCGGGCGACAGGTTGGACTATGGCTACACCTTC. Its protein product is CAWKPGDRLDYGYTF.

This clonotype came up many times. The V and J genes are TRBV25-1 and TRBJ2-7; tentative D call: TRBD1 (6 bases). This CDR3 has 18 amino acids. Trimming removed 2 bases from V and 5 bases from J, with 25 bases in between. CDR1 and CDR2 from the germline V gene are MGHDK and SYGVNS. CDR3 DNA sequence: TGTGCCAGCAGTGAACCCCTCCTAAGGGGCACAGGGAGCCACGAGCAGTACTTC. The encoded protein is CASSEPLLRGTGSHEQYF.

This sequence joins TRBV20-1 and TRBJ2-5; unclear D gene. CDR3 size: 16 residues. Germline lookup yields CDR1 DFQATT and CDR2 SNEGSKA (reference sequence). V gave up 1 base and J gave up 5 bases, with 20 bases separating them. The CDR3 is CSARVWVPSPHETQYF. DNA for the CDR3: TGCAGTGCTAGAGTCTGGGTCCCAAGCCCCCACGAGACCCAGTACTTC.

This clonotype is labeled medium-sized (0.01 to 0.1%). The rearrangement joins TRBV2 to TRBJ2-5, with D tentatively TRBD1 or TRBD2 (7 bases each). With 5 bases removed from V and 4 bases from J, the gap between germline ends came to 17 bases. The germline CDR1 and CDR2 sequences are SNHLY and FYNNEI. This CDR3 has 15 residues. DNA for the CDR3: TGTGCCAGCAGTCAGGGGGGACTACGCGGAGAGACCCAGTACTTC. Its protein product is CASSQGGLRGETQYF.